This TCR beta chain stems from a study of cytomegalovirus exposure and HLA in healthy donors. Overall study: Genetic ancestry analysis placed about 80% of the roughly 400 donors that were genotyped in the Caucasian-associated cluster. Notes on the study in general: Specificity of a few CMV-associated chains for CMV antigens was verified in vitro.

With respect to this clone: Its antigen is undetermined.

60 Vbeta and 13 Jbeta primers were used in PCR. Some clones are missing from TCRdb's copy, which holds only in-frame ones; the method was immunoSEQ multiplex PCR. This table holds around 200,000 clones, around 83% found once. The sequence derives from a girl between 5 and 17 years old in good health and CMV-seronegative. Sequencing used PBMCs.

CDR3 loop: CASSESQPDGGGNEQFF. The CDR3 DNA reads TGTGCCAGCAGTGAATCGCAACCAGATGGCGGGGGCAATGAGCAGTTCTTC. The chain is built from TRBV25-1 and TRBJ2-1, with 7 bases matching TRBD2. Germline values: CDR1 MGHDK, CDR2 SYGVNS. This CDR3 is built from 17 residues. The junction had 12 bases not matched to a gene; V was cut back by 1 base and J by 6 bases.